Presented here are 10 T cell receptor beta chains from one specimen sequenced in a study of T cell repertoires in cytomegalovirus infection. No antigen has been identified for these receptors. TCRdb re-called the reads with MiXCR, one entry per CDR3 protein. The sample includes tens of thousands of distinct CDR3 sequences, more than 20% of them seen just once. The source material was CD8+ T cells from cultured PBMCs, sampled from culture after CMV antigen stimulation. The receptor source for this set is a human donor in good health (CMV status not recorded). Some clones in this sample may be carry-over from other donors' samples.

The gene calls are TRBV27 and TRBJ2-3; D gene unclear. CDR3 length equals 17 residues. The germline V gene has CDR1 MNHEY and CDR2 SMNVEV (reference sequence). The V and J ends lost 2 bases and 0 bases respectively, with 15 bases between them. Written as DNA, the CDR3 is TGTGCCAGCAGTTTACGGGCCACCGGAGCTAGCACAGATACGCAGTATTTT. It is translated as CASSLRATGASTDTQYF.

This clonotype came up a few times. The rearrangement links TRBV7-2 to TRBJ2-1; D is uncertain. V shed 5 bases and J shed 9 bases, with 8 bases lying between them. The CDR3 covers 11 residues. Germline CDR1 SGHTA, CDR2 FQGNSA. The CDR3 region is CASSDDREQFF. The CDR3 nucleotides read TGTGCCAGCAGCGACGATCGTGAGCAGTTCTTC. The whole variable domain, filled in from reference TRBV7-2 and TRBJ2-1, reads GAGVSQSPSNKVTEKGKDVELRCDPISGHTALYWYRQSLGQGLEFLIYFQGNSAPDKSGLPSDRFSAERTGGSVSTLTIQRTQQEDSAVYLCASSDDREQFFGPGTRLTVL.

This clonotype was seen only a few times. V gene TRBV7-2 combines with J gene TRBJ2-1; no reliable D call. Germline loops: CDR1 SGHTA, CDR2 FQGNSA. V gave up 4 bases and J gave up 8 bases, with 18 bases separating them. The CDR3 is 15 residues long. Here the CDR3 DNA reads TGTGCCAGCAGCTCCCTACGCCGAGATAGCTATGAGCAGTTCTTC. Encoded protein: CASSSLRRDSYEQFF.

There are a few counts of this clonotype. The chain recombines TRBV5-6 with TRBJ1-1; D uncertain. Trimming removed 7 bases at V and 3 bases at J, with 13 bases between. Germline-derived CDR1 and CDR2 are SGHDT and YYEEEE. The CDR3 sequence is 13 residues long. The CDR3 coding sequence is TGTGCCAGCGGTGACGTGGGCCACACTGAAGCTTTCTTT. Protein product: CASGDVGHTEAFF.

This CDR3 reads CASSPSGELFF. The CDR3 DNA is TGTGCCAGCAGCCCCTCCGGGGAGCTGTTTTTT. J is TRBJ2-2 and V is TRBV7-4; D unclear. The CDR3 consists of 11 residues. Per the germline V gene, CDR1 is SGHVT and CDR2 is SQSDAQ. V was clipped by 5 bases and J by 6 bases, with 4 bases between them. Full variable domain (remainder filled in from reference TRBV7-4 and TRBJ2-2): GAGVSQSPRYKVAKRGRDVALRCDSISGHVTLYWYRQTLGQGSEVLTYSQSDAQRDKSGRPSGRFSAERPERSVSTLKIQRTEQGDSAVYLCASSPSGELFFGEGSRLTVL.

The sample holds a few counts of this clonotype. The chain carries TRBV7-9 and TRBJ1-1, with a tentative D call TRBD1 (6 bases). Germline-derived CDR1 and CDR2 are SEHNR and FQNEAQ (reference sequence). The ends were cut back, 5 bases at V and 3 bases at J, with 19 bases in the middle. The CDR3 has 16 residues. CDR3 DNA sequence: TGTGCCAGCAGCCACCCTTCGAGGACAGCGGACACTGAAGCTTTCTTT. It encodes CASSHPSRTADTEAFF.

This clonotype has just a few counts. Here the CDR3 DNA reads TGTGCCGGGGGGATACGCTCCTACAATGAGCAGTTCTTC. Protein: CAGGIRSYNEQFF. The rearrangement links TRBV7-9 to TRBJ2-1, with a weak D call TRBD2 (6 bases). The CDR3 length is 13 residues. V dropped 11 bases and J dropped 0 bases, with 11 bases sitting between them. Germline V gene data show CDR1 as SEHNR and CDR2 as FQNEAQ (reference sequence).

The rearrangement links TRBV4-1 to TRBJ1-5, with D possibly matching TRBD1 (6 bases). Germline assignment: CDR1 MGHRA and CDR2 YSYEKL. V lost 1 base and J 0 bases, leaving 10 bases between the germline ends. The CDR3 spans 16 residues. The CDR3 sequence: CASSQVGAGSNQPQHF. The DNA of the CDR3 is TGCGCCAGCAGCCAAGTGGGGGCAGGTAGCAATCAGCCCCAGCATTTT.

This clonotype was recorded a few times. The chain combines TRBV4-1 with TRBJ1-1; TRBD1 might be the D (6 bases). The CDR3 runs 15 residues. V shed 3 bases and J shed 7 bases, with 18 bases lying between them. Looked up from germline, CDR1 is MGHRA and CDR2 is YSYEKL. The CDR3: CASSHIEQGSGEAFF. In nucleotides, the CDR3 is TGCGCCAGCAGCCATATAGAACAGGGAAGCGGTGAAGCTTTCTTT.

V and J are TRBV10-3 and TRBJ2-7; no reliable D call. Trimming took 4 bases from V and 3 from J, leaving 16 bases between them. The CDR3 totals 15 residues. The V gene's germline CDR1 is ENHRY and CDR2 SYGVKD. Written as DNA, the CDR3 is TGTGCCATCAGTGGGCTAGAGAAGGGTAACTACGAGCAGTACTTC. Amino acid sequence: CAISGLEKGNYEQYF.